This T cell receptor (beta chain) is from a study of shared clonotypes between healthy human individuals. From germline, CDR1 is MNHNY and CDR2 SVGAGI (reference sequence). Trimming left V 8 bases short and J 8 bases short, with 12 bases between. The CDR3 is made up of 12 amino acids. Profiled with immunoSEQ multiplex PCR; TCRdb holds only in-frame clones, not every one. Here the sample spans 2 million to 2.5 million clones, less than 95% being singletons. This sequence originates from a man aged 18 to 35 in good health. Some clones in this sample may be carry-over from other donors' samples. J is TRBJ1-4 and V is TRBV6-6; D is ambiguous. The sequencing sample was made of naive CD4+ T cells from PBMCs. Subset defined: CD45RA+ positively selected. This CDR3 is CASFRLGEKLFF. The CDR3 DNA follows: TGTGCCAGCTTTCGACTTGGGGAAAAACTGTTTTTT.